The 32 T cell receptor beta chains given below trace back to one sample, sequenced in a study of PD-1 blockade in classical Hodgkin lymphoma. Assay used: immunoSEQ multiplex PCR; TCRdb lists only in-frame clones, some missing. The sample carries 30,000 to 40,000 clones, around 89% recorded once. As to time point: newly diagnosed, previously untreated cHL patient sample. Researchers report purifying CD4+ T cells from thawed PBMCs by magnetic negative selection. Material for sequencing was CD4+ T cells from blood. These receptors originate from a human donor with classical Hodgkin lymphoma.

The count of this clone is one. V is TRBV7-2 and J is TRBJ2-1; 7 positions agree with TRBD1. The V segment lost 5 bases and the J segment 0 bases; nucleotides outside the gene matches: 16. The CDR3 runs to 19 residues. Looked up from germline, CDR1 is SGHTA and CDR2 is FQGNSA. In DNA, the CDR3 is TGTGCCAGCAGCAGATACCCGCCCCGGCACAGGGGCTCCTACAATGAGCAGTTCTTC. This encodes CASSRYPPRHRGSYNEQFF. Supplemented by reference TRBV7-2 and TRBJ2-1, the full variable domain reads GAGVSQSPSNKVTEKGKDVELRCDPISGHTALYWYRQSLGQGLEFLIYFQGNSAPDKSGLPSDRFSAERTGGSVSTLTIQRTQQEDSAVYLCASSRYPPRHRGSYNEQFFGPGTRLTVL.

V usage is TRBV29-1 and J usage is TRBJ2-3; tentatively, D is TRBD2 (6 bases). V was shortened by 7 bases and J by 6 bases, with 26 bases between the two germline ends. The CDR3 spans 16 residues. Germline V gives CDR1 SQVTM, CDR2 ANQGSEA. In DNA form, the CDR3 reads TGCAGCGGGGCGAGTGGGTGGAGGGGTAGTCGGGATACGCAGTATTTT. This codes for CSGASGWRGSRDTQYF.

This chain connects TRBV9 to TRBJ1-1; no clear D gene. Germline V gene data show CDR1 as SGDLS and CDR2 as YYNGEE. This CDR3 has 13 residues. V was pared by 0 bases and J by 5 bases, with 8 bases between. As DNA, the CDR3 is TGTGCCAGCAGCGTAGAGTTGAGAACTGAAGCTTTCTTT. Its protein is CASSVELRTEAFF.

This rearrangement joins TRBV18 to TRBJ1-6; D is unresolved. The CDR3 runs to 17 residues. V shed 0 bases and J shed 5 bases, with 14 bases lying between them. CDR1 is KGHSH, CDR2 LQKENI, per germline. The DNA of the CDR3 is TGTGCCAGCTCACCACCGCTCGGCGGCACCAATAATTCACCCCTCCACTTT. This sequence encodes CASSPPLGGTNNSPLHF. The full variable domain, its missing parts supplied by reference TRBV18 and TRBJ1-6, is NAGVMQNPRHLVRRRGQEARLRCSPMKGHSHVYWYRQLPEEGLKFMVYLQKENIIDESGMPKERFSAEFPKEGPSILRIQQVVRGDSAAYFCASSPPLGGTNNSPLHFGNGTRLTVT.

The V gene is TRBV11-3, the J gene TRBJ2-3; D unresolved. Germline V gene data show CDR1 as SGHNT and CDR2 as YENEEA. V was cut by 6 bases and J by 6 bases, with 7 bases left in between. CDR3 length: 11 amino acids. CDR3 sequence (DNA): TGTGCCAGCAGTAACGGGGATACGCAGTATTTT. This translates into CASSNGDTQYF. Supplemented by reference TRBV11-3 and TRBJ2-3, the full variable domain reads EAGVVQSPRYKIIEKKQPVAFWCNPISGHNTLYWYLQNLGQGPELLIRYENEEAVDDSQLPKDRFSAERLKGVDSTLKIQPAELGDSAVYLCASSNGDTQYFGPGTRLTVL.

The chain employs TRBV7-8 and TRBJ2-6; no firm D call. The germline V and J ends were trimmed by 5 bases and 1 base, with 21 bases remaining between them. This CDR3 has 19 amino acids. Germline values: CDR1 SGHVS, CDR2 FQNEAQ. The CDR3 sequence is CASSAFVGVVLSGANVLTF. DNA of the CDR3: TGTGCCAGCAGCGCCTTCGTTGGGGTCGTCCTTTCTGGGGCCAACGTCCTGACTTTC.

V is TRBV15 and J is TRBJ2-7; 16 nucleotides line up with TRBD2. Germline V CDR1 and CDR2: LNHNV, YYDKDF (reference sequence). V was clipped by 5 bases and J by 6 bases; unmatched bases: 13. The CDR3 contains 18 residues. The CDR3 DNA is TGTGCCACCAGCCACCCCGGGGGACTAGCGGGAGGGCCGTCCGAGCAGTACTTC. Protein sequence: CATSHPGGLAGGPSEQYF.

V usage is TRBV18 and J usage is TRBJ1-1, with D tentatively TRBD1 (5 bases). From germline, CDR1 is KGHSH and CDR2 LQKENI. V was shortened by 0 bases and J by 1 base, with 9 bases between the two germline ends. The CDR3 runs to 15 residues. The CDR3 DNA is TGTGCCAGCTCACCACCAGGGACGGGGAACACTGAAGCTTTCTTT. The encoded protein is CASSPPGTGNTEAFF.

The chain employs TRBV6-5 and TRBJ2-1; the match to TRBD2 covers 7 bases. Germline values: CDR1 MNHEY, CDR2 SVGAGI. J gave up 10 bases and V 4 bases, and 7 bases lay outside the gene matches. This CDR3 comprises 13 residues. Written as DNA, the CDR3 is TGTGCCAGCAGTTGGGACCCGGGAGGCGAGCAGTTCTTC. Protein: CASSWDPGGEQFF.

The rearrangement links TRBV27 to TRBJ1-2; 10 nucleotides match TRBD1. This CDR3 is built from 17 residues. The V gene's germline CDR1 is MNHEY and CDR2 SMNVEV (reference sequence). The ends lost 5 bases at V and 4 bases at J; junction bases unmatched: 13. The CDR3 loop reads CASSPHLTGGDRYGYTF. In nucleotides, the CDR3 is TGTGCCAGCAGTCCCCACCTGACAGGGGGCGACCGCTATGGCTACACCTTC.

V usage is TRBV2 and J usage is TRBJ2-1, with 8 bases aligning to TRBD2. J gave up 6 bases and V 4 bases, and 11 bases lay outside the gene matches. There are 16 residues in the CDR3. CDR1 and CDR2 (germline): SNHLY, FYNNEI. The CDR3 is CASSADAGGIRNEQFF. The CDR3, as DNA: TGTGCCAGCAGTGCCGATGCGGGAGGAATTCGCAATGAGCAGTTCTTC.

The V and J genes are TRBV28 and TRBJ1-1; a weak D match, TRBD1 (6 bases). The V gene lost 4 bases and the J gene lost 7 bases, with 10 bases spanning the gap. The CDR3 length is 12 residues. Germline V gene lookup returns CDR1 MDHEN and CDR2 SYDVKM. CDR3 nucleotides: TGTGCCAGCAGTTGGACAGTGTTTGAAGCTTTCTTT. Protein: CASSWTVFEAFF.

V and J are TRBV5-8 and TRBJ1-1, with TRBD1 identical over 7 bases. Losses at the gene ends were 1 base for V and 7 bases for J; bases not matched to a gene: 4. There are 13 residues in the CDR3. Germline CDR1 reads SGHTS; CDR2 reads YDEGEE. The chain's CDR3 is CASSLLRGGEAFF. DNA for the CDR3: TGTGCCAGCAGCTTGCTCAGGGGGGGTGAAGCTTTCTTT.

The chain joins TRBV28 to TRBJ1-4; tentatively, D is TRBD1 (6 bases). This CDR3 spans 16 amino acids. Germline CDR1 is MDHEN and CDR2 is SYDVKM. V was pared by 3 bases and J by 2 bases, with 13 bases between. The CDR3 sequence: CASSLGGTGTNEKLFF. The CDR3 region has the DNA TGTGCCAGCAGTTTGGGTGGTACAGGGACTAATGAAAAACTGTTTTTT.

The rearrangement uses TRBV5-4 and TRBJ1-2, with D uncertain. V was shortened by 5 bases and J by 0 bases, with 11 bases between the two germline ends. Germline-derived CDR1 and CDR2 are SGHNT and YYREEE (reference sequence). This CDR3 has 14 amino acids. CDR3 protein: CASRASRTNYGYTF. The CDR3 DNA sequence: TGTGCCAGCAGAGCATCGAGGACTAACTATGGCTACACCTTC.

This clone was recorded only once. V is TRBV16 and J is TRBJ2-7; 9 nucleotides match TRBD1. This CDR3 has 16 residues. From germline, CDR1 is KGHSY and CDR2 FQNENV. With 0 bases clipped from V and 3 bases from J, the junction kept 6 bases outside the gene matches. Here the CDR3 DNA reads TGTGCCAGCAGCCAATCCAAAGGGACAGGGATCTACGAGCAGTACTTC. Translation: CASSQSKGTGIYEQYF.

This chain connects TRBV28 to TRBJ1-3; maybe TRBD1 (5 bases). The V end was cut by 7 bases, the J end by 3 bases, with 13 bases between. There are 14 residues in the CDR3. Germline assignment: CDR1 MDHEN and CDR2 SYDVKM. The CDR3, as DNA: TGTGCCAGCACCCGAGGCAGGGTTGGAAACACCATATATTTT. Its translation is CASTRGRVGNTIYF. Combining the CDR3 with reference TRBV28 and TRBJ1-3 gives the whole variable domain DVKVTQSSRYLVKRTGEKVFLECVQDMDHENMFWYRQDPGLGLRLIYFSYDVKMKEKGDIPEGYSVSREKKERFSLILESASTNQTSMYLCASTRGRVGNTIYFGEGSWLTVV.

J is TRBJ2-2 and V is TRBV7-3, with a weak D call TRBD2 (6 bases). This CDR3 contains 13 residues. V was clipped by 10 bases and J by 4 bases, with 13 bases between them. The V gene's germline CDR1 is SGHTA and CDR2 FQGTGA. CDR3 nucleotide sequence: TGTGCCACCAGACTAGGGGTCACCGGGGAGCTGTTTTTT. Its translation is CATRLGVTGELFF. Full variable domain (rest looked up from reference TRBV7-3 and TRBJ2-2): GAGVSQTPSNKVTEKGKYVELRCDPISGHTALYWYRQSLGQGPEFLIYFQGTGAADDSGLPNDRFFAVRPEGSVSTLKIQRTERGDSAVYLCATRLGVTGELFFGEGSRLTVL.

The chain uses TRBV6-5 and TRBJ1-1, with D unclear. CDR1 and CDR2 (germline): MNHEY, SVGAGI. CDR3 size: 14 residues. Deletions cut 0 bases from V and 4 bases from J, with 9 bases between. The CDR3 sequence: CASSYSSRGTEAFF. The CDR3 DNA follows: TGTGCCAGCAGTTACTCTTCCAGAGGCACTGAAGCTTTCTTT.

This clone has only a few counts. The chain couples TRBV30 to TRBJ1-5; no reliable D call. The CDR3 is made up of 12 amino acids. With 1 base removed from V and 3 bases from J, the gap between germline ends came to 4 bases. Germline CDR1 GTSNPN, CDR2 SVGIG (reference sequence). CDR3 loop: CAWSGDNQPQHF. The CDR3 coding sequence is TGTGCCTGGAGTGGAGACAATCAGCCCCAGCATTTT.

This rearrangement joins TRBV2 to TRBJ2-5; 9 bases match TRBD2. The CDR3 has 19 residues. Germline V CDR1 and CDR2: SNHLY, FYNNEI. V dropped 6 bases and J dropped 4; count of bases not matched to a gene: 21. CDR3 protein: CASRIPQLPWRGGRETQYF. In DNA, the CDR3 is TGTGCCAGCAGGATCCCCCAACTTCCTTGGCGGGGGGGCCGAGAGACCCAGTACTTC.

This rearrangement joins TRBV21-1 to TRBJ1-5; TRBD1, the table's D call, was not compared with the DNA. TRBV21-1 has pseudogene status. The CDR3 loop spans 17 amino acids. The CDR3 loop reads CASKGRGCSHSNQPQHF. In nucleotides, the CDR3 is TGTGCCAGCAAGGGCAGGGGGTGCAGTCATAGCAATCAGCCCCAGCATTTT.

The gene calls are TRBV15 and TRBJ2-7, with 7 bases aligning to TRBD1. The CDR3 is made up of 15 amino acids. Germline assignment: CDR1 LNHNV and CDR2 YYDKDF (reference sequence). The ends lost 1 base at V and 4 bases at J; junction bases unmatched: 7. CDR3 nucleotides: TGTGCCACCAGCAGAGTTGAGACAGGGTCTTACGAGCAGTACTTC. Its protein product is CATSRVETGSYEQYF.

The CDR3 loop reads CASSFGRGGDEKLFF. The DNA for the CDR3 is TGCGCCAGCAGCTTCGGTCGGGGTGGCGATGAAAAACTGTTTTTT. The chain employs TRBV5-1 and TRBJ1-4; no definite D call. The germline V gene has CDR1 SGHRS and CDR2 YFSETQ. There are 15 residues in the CDR3. Trimming left V 2 bases short and J 6 bases short, with 14 bases between.

The J gene is TRBJ1-2, the V gene TRBV20-1; TRBD1 might be the D (5 bases). This CDR3 has 11 residues. Germline CDR1 is DFQATT and CDR2 is SNEGSKA (reference sequence). V was shortened by 3 bases and J by 8 bases, with 10 bases between the two germline ends. In DNA, the CDR3 is TGCAGTGCTAGTTTCAGGGACGGCTACACCTTC. Its protein is CSASFRDGYTF.

The V call is TRBV11-2, the J call TRBJ1-5; 7 bases are shared with TRBD1. The CDR3 has 17 amino acids. The V gene end was trimmed by 5 bases and the J gene end by 2 bases; junction bases not matched to a gene: 12. The V gene's germline CDR1 is SGHAT and CDR2 FQNNGV. CDR3 region: CASSPQTGMRGNQPQHF. CDR3 coding DNA: TGTGCCAGCAGCCCCCAGACAGGGATGCGTGGCAATCAGCCCCAGCATTTT.

The CDR3 nucleotides are TGTGCCCTCAATTCGAACACTGAAGCTTTCTTT. Encoded protein: CALNSNTEAFF. The chain joins TRBV5-4 to TRBJ1-1; no clear D gene. CDR1 and CDR2 (germline): SGHNT, YYREEE (reference sequence). The V and J ends lost 10 bases and 1 base respectively, with 8 bases between them. The CDR3 has 11 amino acids.

V usage is TRBV2 and J usage is TRBJ1-2; no clear D gene. Trimming stripped 5 bases from V and 6 bases from J, with 22 bases between. Germline assignment: CDR1 SNHLY and CDR2 FYNNEI. The CDR3 runs to 16 residues. The CDR3 nucleotides are TGTGCCAGCAGTCGCAACGGGCTACTAATTGGGGATGGCTACACCTTC. As protein: CASSRNGLLIGDGYTF.

This chain links TRBV7-2 with TRBJ2-2; D gene unclear. Germline V gene data show CDR1 as SGHTA and CDR2 as FQGNSA. The CDR3 consists of 14 residues. V was cut by 2 bases and J by 4 bases, with 8 bases left in between. Here the CDR3 reads CASSLSPFTGELFF. As DNA, the CDR3 is TGTGCCAGCAGCTTATCCCCCTTCACCGGGGAGCTGTTTTTT.

The V and J genes are TRBV10-3 and TRBJ1-3, with 7 bases identical to TRBD1. After removal of 4 bases from V and 3 bases from J, the junction contained 6 bases not matched to a gene. This CDR3 spans 15 amino acids. Per germline, CDR1 ENHRY and CDR2 SYGVKD. The CDR3: CAISGSTGFGNTIYF. As DNA, the CDR3 is TGTGCCATCAGTGGGTCGACAGGGTTTGGAAACACCATATATTTT.

The chain employs TRBV5-4 and TRBJ1-1; D may be TRBD1 (6 bases). V was clipped by 4 bases and J by 2 bases, with 15 bases between them. CDR3 length equals 15 residues. Per the germline V gene, CDR1 is SGHNT and CDR2 is YYREEE (reference sequence). The CDR3 loop is CASSPNGGANTEAFF. As DNA, the CDR3 is TGTGCCAGCAGCCCAAACGGGGGGGCCAACACTGAAGCTTTCTTT.

The chain combines TRBV6-4 with TRBJ2-1; 9 bases line up with TRBD2. The CDR3 is 15 amino acids. Per germline, CDR1 MRHNA and CDR2 SNTAGT. V trimming: 4 bases; J trimming: 6 bases; junction bases outside the gene matches: 7. The CDR3, as DNA: TGTGCCAGCAGTGTAGGAGCGGGAGGCGGCAATGAGCAGTTCTTC. Its translation is CASSVGAGGGNEQFF.